This record concerns one T cell receptor (beta chain) sequence. Its target is unknown. This sample stems from a study of T cell responses to AZD1222 COVID-19 vaccine. Findings and caveats of the study: Every sample of the repertoires postdated the peak T cell response.

V was clipped by 8 bases and J by 2 bases, with 10 bases between them. CDR3 size: 12 residues. Germline assignment: CDR1 KGHSY and CDR2 FQNENV. This table comes from immunoSEQ multiplex PCR, and its TCRdb copy is limited to in-frame clones, with some not included. The repertoire holds 100,000 or so clones, with about 89% as singletons. The receptor was isolated from an adult in good health. Sequencing was performed on peripheral blood, taken on day 0 of AZD1222 vaccination. V usage is TRBV16 and J usage is TRBJ2-7, with unresolved D. In DNA, the CDR3 is TGTGCCAGCTGCGAACAGACCTACGAGCAGTACTTC. This translates into CASCEQTYEQYF.